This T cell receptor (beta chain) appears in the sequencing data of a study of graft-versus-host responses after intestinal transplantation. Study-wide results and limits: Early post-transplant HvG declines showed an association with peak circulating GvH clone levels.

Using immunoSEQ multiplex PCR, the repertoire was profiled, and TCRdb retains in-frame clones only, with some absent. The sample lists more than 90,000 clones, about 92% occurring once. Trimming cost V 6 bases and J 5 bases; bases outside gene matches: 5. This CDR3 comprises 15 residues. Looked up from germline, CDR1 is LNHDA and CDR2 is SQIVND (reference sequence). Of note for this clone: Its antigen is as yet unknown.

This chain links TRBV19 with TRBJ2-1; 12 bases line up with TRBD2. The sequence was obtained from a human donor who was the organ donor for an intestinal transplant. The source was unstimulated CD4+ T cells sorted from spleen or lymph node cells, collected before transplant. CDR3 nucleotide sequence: TGTGCCAGTAGGAACCGACTAGCGGGAGACAATGAGCAGTTCTTC. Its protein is CASRNRLAGDNEQFF. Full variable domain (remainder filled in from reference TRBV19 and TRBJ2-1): DGGITQSPKYLFRKEGQNVTLSCEQNLNHDAMYWYRQDPGQGLRLIYYSQIVNDFQKGDIAEGYSVSREKKESFPLTVTSAQKNPTAFYLCASRNRLAGDNEQFFGPGTRLTVL.